These 22 T cell receptor beta chains were sequenced from one sample in a study of blood T cell repertoires in COVID-19. Method: immunoSEQ multiplex PCR; TCRdb's copy keeps in-frame clones and lacks some. This sample has about 300,000 clones, with 80% to 90% found just once. The sample comprised PBMCs or T cells enriched from blood (not recorded which). The receptor set was obtained from a man younger than 40 who had recovered from COVID-19.

The CDR3 reads CASSPGTTGNQPQHF. The CDR3 region has the DNA TGTGCCAGCAGCCCCGGGACAACTGGCAATCAGCCCCAGCATTTT. The chain has TRBV5-8 and TRBJ1-5; the D gene is possibly TRBD1 (6 bases). V was cut by 4 bases and J by 2 bases, with 13 bases left in between. The CDR3 length is 15 residues. Germline-derived CDR1 and CDR2 are SGHTS and YDEGEE. The variable domain in full, with the rest retrieved from reference TRBV5-8 and TRBJ1-5, is EAGVTQSPTHLIKTRGQQATLRCSPISGHTSVYWYQQALGLGLQFLLWYDEGEERNRGNFPPRFSGRQFPNYSSELNVNALELEDSALYLCASSPGTTGNQPQHFGDGTRLSIL.

The rearrangement joins TRBV18 to TRBJ1-3; D is unclear. The CDR3 loop spans 15 amino acids. V lost 9 bases to trimming and J lost 0 bases, with 15 bases between them. Per the germline V gene, CDR1 is KGHSH and CDR2 is LQKENI. The CDR3 reads CASPNPGSSGNTIYF. CDR3 DNA: TGTGCCAGTCCCAACCCGGGGTCCTCTGGAAACACCATATATTTT.

The chain has TRBV12-3 or TRBV12-4 and TRBJ1-2, with 10 bases aligning to TRBD1. This CDR3 contains 13 residues. J was trimmed by 13 bases and V by 6 bases; bases with no gene match: 11. CDR3 in DNA: TGTGCCAGCAGAATACCCGGGACAGGGGAGCCCACCTTC. This sequence encodes CASRIPGTGEPTF.

A remark on this clone: At one boundary the junction diverges from the germline segment, which might be a read error. In DNA, the CDR3 is TGTGCCTGCAGGACAGGGCGCTCTGGAAACACCATATATTTT. It is translated as CACRTGRSGNTIYF. The chain uses TRBV2 and TRBJ1-3; 8 bases map to TRBD1. CDR3 length: 14 amino acids. Germline-derived CDR1 and CDR2 are SNHLY and FYNNEI.

This chain uses TRBV3-1 (or the pseudogene TRBV3-2) with TRBJ2-2, with TRBD1 as a possible D gene (6 bases). The CDR3 spans 14 residues. Germline CDR1 reads LGHDT; CDR2 reads YNNKEL (reference sequence). Trimming removed 4 bases from V and 5 bases from J, with 11 bases in between. The CDR3 sequence is CASSLIQGTGELFF. The CDR3 DNA reads as TGTGCCAGCAGCCTCATACAGGGAACCGGGGAGCTGTTTTTT.

The V gene is TRBV4-1, the J gene TRBJ1-1, with a weak D call TRBD1 (6 bases). This CDR3 has 18 residues. V was cut by 0 bases and J by 3 bases, with 20 bases left in between. Germline V gene sequence: CDR1 MGHRA, CDR2 YSYEKL. The DNA for the CDR3 is TGCGCCAGCAGCCAAGATCCAGGGGATGTCAATAGGGACACTGAAGCTTTCTTT. Translation: CASSQDPGDVNRDTEAFF.

The chain has TRBV14 and TRBJ2-3, with 9 bases that match TRBD2. CDR1 is SGHDN, CDR2 FVKESK, per germline. The V segment lost 4 bases and the J segment 2 bases; nucleotides outside the gene matches: 1. The CDR3 covers 14 residues. DNA of the CDR3: TGTGCCAGCAGCCTAGCGGGGGTCACAGATACGCAGTATTTT. It specifies CASSLAGVTDTQYF.

This chain connects TRBV19 to TRBJ2-7; 9 nucleotides match TRBD1. CDR1 and CDR2 (germline): LNHDA, SQIVND (reference sequence). The junction had 4 bases not matched to a gene; V was cut back by 5 bases and J by 2 bases. The CDR3 sequence is 14 residues long. CDR3 sequence (DNA): TGTGCCAGTAGTCCTTGGACAGGGGCCTACGAGCAGTACTTC. This codes for CASSPWTGAYEQYF.

The rearrangement links TRBV3-1 (or the pseudogene TRBV3-2) to TRBJ1-1; D is ambiguous. CDR1 is LGHDT, CDR2 YNNKEL, per germline (reference sequence). Between the trimmed V and J ends, which lost 4 bases and 1 base, there was a span of 13 bases. There are 15 residues in the CDR3. CDR3 loop: CASSLSAEQNTEAFF. The CDR3 DNA follows: TGTGCCAGCAGCCTTTCGGCGGAACAGAACACTGAAGCTTTCTTT.

This chain connects TRBV30 to TRBJ1-6; unclear D gene. CDR3 length: 13 amino acids. Germline V gene data show CDR1 as GTSNPN and CDR2 as SVGIG (reference sequence). Trimming removed 3 bases at V and 8 bases at J, with 11 bases between. The DNA for the CDR3 is TGTGCCTGGAGCCTGAGAGCCCATTCACCCCTCCACTTT. It encodes CAWSLRAHSPLHF.

The chain recombines TRBV7-9 with TRBJ1-1; D is unclear. Between the trimmed V and J ends, which lost 4 bases and 0 bases, there was a span of 6 bases. Germline CDR1 SEHNR, CDR2 FQNEAQ (reference sequence). This CDR3 is 13 amino acids long. The CDR3 nucleotides are TGTGCCAGCAGCTCTCAGGTGAACACTGAAGCTTTCTTT. It is translated as CASSSQVNTEAFF. Using reference TRBV7-9 and TRBJ1-1 for the parts outside the CDR3, the full variable domain is DTGVSQNPRHKITKRGQNVTFRCDPISEHNRLYWYRQTLGQGPEFLTYFQNEAQLEKSRLLSDRFSAERPKGSFSTLEIQRTEQGDSAMYLCASSSQVNTEAFFGQGTRLTVV.

The rearrangement links TRBV7-9 to TRBJ2-1; D unclear. V lost 3 bases, J lost 0 bases, and 9 bases lay in between. This CDR3 spans 15 amino acids. From germline, CDR1 is SEHNR and CDR2 FQNEAQ (reference sequence). CDR3 amino acids: CASSFTPSSYNEQFF. The CDR3 region has the DNA TGTGCCAGCAGCTTTACCCCGAGCTCCTACAATGAGCAGTTCTTC.

This sequence joins TRBV16 and TRBJ1-2, with TRBD1 as a possible D gene (5 bases). V was trimmed by 0 bases and J by 6 bases, leaving 11 bases between them. The CDR3 loop spans 14 amino acids. Germline values: CDR1 KGHSY, CDR2 FQNENV. The CDR3 sequence: CASSQSGQGNGYTF. The DNA of the CDR3 is TGTGCCAGCAGCCAATCGGGGCAGGGTAATGGCTACACCTTC.

This clone was observed a few times. V and J are TRBV6-4 and TRBJ1-6; TRBD1 agrees at 10 bases. The germline gives CDR1 MRHNA, CDR2 SNTAGT. The junction had 0 bases not matched to a gene; V was cut back by 3 bases and J by 7 bases. The length of the CDR3 is 14 residues. In DNA form, the CDR3 reads TGTGCCAGCAGTGAGGGACAGGGGAATTCACCCCTCCACTTT. This codes for CASSEGQGNSPLHF.

The V and J genes are TRBV5-6 and TRBJ2-2, with D perhaps TRBD2 (5 bases). Germline-derived CDR1 and CDR2 are SGHDT and YYEEEE. The CDR3 is 15 amino acids. With 0 bases removed from V and 4 bases from J, the gap between germline ends came to 10 bases. The CDR3 region is CASSLGAGVTGELFF. The DNA for the CDR3 is TGTGCCAGCAGCTTGGGAGCCGGGGTCACCGGGGAGCTGTTTTTT.

CDR3 in amino acids: CASSRVGTRAFF. CDR3 nucleotide sequence: TGTGCCAGCAGCCGTGTAGGGACACGAGCTTTCTTT. V usage is TRBV11-1 and J usage is TRBJ1-1; possible D gene TRBD1, 6 bases. The V end was cut by 5 bases, the J end by 10 bases, with 14 bases between. CDR1 and CDR2 (germline): SGHAT, FQDESV (reference sequence). The CDR3 contains 12 residues.

The V and J genes are TRBV5-4 and TRBJ2-5; 13 bases match TRBD2. Unmatched junction bases numbered 5, after V lost 4 bases and J lost 5 bases. The germline CDR1 and CDR2 sequences are SGHNT and YYREEE (reference sequence). The CDR3 consists of 15 residues. The CDR3 DNA reads as TGTGCCAGCAGCGGGGGACTAGCGGGGAGGGAGACCCAGTACTTC. This sequence encodes CASSGGLAGRETQYF.

The CDR3 DNA is TGCGCCAGCAGCTCGGGACAGCTTAGTCGTGAGCAGTACTTC. It codes for CASSSGQLSREQYF. This chain joins TRBV5-1 and TRBJ2-7; TRBD1 aligns across 7 bases. There are 14 residues in the CDR3. Trimming took 3 bases from V and 7 from J; bases not matched to a gene: 10. In germline, CDR1 is SGHRS, CDR2 YFSETQ.

Remarks on this clone: One end of the junction fails to match germline, which may point to a read error. The chain uses TRBV7-7 and TRBJ2-3, with 14 bases aligning to TRBD2. CDR3 size: 15 residues. Germline V gene sequence: CDR1 SSHAT, CDR2 FNYEAQ (reference sequence). The chain's CDR3 is CASSPGLAGVDTQYF. The DNA for the CDR3 is TGTGCTAGCAGCCCGGGACTAGCGGGGGTGGATACGCAGTATTTT.

This clone was picked up one time. The J gene is TRBJ1-1, the V gene TRBV19, with 7 bases lining up with TRBD1. This CDR3 has 15 amino acids. Germline trimming cut 3 bases from V and 3 bases from J; bases unmatched to any gene: 7. Germline CDR1 is LNHDA and CDR2 is SQIVND (reference sequence). CDR3: CASSIGKGAYTEAFF. In DNA, the CDR3 is TGTGCCAGTAGTATTGGGAAGGGGGCTTACACTGAAGCTTTCTTT.

CDR3 amino acids: CASSLADRGYNEQFF. The CDR3 coding sequence is TGTGCCAGCAGCTTAGCTGACAGGGGTTACAATGAGCAGTTCTTC. The chain couples TRBV7-2 to TRBJ2-1, with 8 bases identical to TRBD1. In germline, CDR1 is SGHTA, CDR2 FQGNSA. The CDR3 has 15 amino acids. V shed 0 bases and J 4 bases; nucleotides not matched to a gene: 2.

The chain employs TRBV30 and TRBJ2-7, with TRBD1 as a possible D gene (6 bases). This CDR3 spans 13 amino acids. Trimming pared 3 bases from V and 3 bases from J, leaving 12 bases between. Germline lookup yields CDR1 GTSNPN and CDR2 SVGIG (reference sequence). DNA of the CDR3: TGTGCCTGGAGGGTGACAGGCTACTACGAGCAGTACTTC. Translating gives CAWRVTGYYEQYF.